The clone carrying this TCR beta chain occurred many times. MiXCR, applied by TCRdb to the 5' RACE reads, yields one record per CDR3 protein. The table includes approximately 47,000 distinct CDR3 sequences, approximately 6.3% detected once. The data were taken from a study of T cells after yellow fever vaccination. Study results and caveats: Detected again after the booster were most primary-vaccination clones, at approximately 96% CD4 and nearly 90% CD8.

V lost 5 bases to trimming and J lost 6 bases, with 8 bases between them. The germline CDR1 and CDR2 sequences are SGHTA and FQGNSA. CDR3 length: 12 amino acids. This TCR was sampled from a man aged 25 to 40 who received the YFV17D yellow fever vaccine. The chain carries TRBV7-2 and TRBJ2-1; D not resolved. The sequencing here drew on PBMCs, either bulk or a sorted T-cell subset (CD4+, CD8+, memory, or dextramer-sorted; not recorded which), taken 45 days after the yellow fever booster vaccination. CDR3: CASSLNVNEQFF. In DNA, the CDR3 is TGTGCCAGCAGCCTAAATGTCAATGAGCAGTTCTTC.